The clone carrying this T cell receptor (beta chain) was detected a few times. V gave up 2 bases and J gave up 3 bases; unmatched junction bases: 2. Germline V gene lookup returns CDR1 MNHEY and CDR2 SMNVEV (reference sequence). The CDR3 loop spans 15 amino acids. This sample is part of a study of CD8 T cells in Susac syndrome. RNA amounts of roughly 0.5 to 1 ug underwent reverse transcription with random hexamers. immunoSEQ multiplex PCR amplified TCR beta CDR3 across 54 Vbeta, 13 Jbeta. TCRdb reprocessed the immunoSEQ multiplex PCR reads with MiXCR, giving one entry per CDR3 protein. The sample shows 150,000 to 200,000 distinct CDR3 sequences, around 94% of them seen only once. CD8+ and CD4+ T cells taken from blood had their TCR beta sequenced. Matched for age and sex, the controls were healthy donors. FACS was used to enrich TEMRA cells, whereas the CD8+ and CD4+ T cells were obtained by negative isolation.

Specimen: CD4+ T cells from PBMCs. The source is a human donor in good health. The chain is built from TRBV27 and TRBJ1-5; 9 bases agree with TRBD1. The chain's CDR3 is CASSLGQGSNQPQHF. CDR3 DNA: TGTGCCAGCAGTTTAGGACAGGGGTCCAATCAGCCCCAGCATTTT.